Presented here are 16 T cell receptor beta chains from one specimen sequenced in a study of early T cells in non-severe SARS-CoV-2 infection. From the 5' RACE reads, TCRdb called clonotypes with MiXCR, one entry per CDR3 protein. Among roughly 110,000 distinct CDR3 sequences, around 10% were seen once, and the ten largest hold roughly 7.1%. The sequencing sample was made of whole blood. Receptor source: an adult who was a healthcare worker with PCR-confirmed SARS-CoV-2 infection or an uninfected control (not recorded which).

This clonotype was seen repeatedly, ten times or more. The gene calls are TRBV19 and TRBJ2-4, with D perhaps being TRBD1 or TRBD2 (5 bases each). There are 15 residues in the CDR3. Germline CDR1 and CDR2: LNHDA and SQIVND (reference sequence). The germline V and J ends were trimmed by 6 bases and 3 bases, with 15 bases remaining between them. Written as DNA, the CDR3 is TGTGCCAGTAGCTTACGGGGCTTTGACAAAAACATTCAGTACTTC. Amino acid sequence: CASSLRGFDKNIQYF.

CDR3 sequence (DNA): TGTGCTAGTGGTTGGGACGGTTGGACTAGCGGGGTGGTTGAGCAGTTCTTC. Translated: CASGWDGWTSGVVEQFF. The genes are TRBV12-5 and TRBJ2-1; 12 bases align to TRBD2. Germline-derived CDR1 and CDR2 are LGHNT and FRNRAP. The CDR3 spans 17 residues. V trimming: 4 bases; J trimming: 9 bases; junction bases outside the gene matches: 13.

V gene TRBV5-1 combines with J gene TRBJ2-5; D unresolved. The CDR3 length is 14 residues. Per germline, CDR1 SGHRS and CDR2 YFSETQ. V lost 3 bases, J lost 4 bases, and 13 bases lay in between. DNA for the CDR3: TGCGCCAGCAGCTCAGCGAATTATAGAGAGACCCAGTACTTC. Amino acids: CASSSANYRETQYF.

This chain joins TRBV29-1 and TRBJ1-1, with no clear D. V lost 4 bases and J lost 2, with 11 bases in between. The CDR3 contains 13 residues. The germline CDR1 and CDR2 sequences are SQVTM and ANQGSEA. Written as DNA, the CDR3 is TGCAGCGTTGTGAGAGGATTCAACACTGAAGCTTTCTTT. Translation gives CSVVRGFNTEAFF.

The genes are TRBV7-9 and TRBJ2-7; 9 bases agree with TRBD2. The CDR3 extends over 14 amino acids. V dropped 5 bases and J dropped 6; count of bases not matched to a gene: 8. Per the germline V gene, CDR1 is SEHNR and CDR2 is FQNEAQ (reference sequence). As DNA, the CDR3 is TGTGCCAGCAGCCTTAGCGGGAGCACCGTCGAGCAGTACTTC. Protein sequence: CASSLSGSTVEQYF.

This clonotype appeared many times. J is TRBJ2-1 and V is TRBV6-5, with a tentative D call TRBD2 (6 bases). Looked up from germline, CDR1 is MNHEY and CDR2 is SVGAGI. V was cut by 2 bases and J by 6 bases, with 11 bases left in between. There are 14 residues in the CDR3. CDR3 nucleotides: TGTGCCAGCAGTTACGGCGGGGCCCGCAATGAGCAGTTCTTC. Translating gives CASSYGGARNEQFF.

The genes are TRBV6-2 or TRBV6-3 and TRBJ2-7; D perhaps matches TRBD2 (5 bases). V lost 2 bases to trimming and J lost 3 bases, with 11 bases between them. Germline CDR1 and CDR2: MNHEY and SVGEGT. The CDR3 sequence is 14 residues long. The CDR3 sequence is CASSYGLGIYEQYF. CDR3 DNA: TGTGCCAGCAGTTACGGACTGGGGATCTACGAGCAGTACTTC.

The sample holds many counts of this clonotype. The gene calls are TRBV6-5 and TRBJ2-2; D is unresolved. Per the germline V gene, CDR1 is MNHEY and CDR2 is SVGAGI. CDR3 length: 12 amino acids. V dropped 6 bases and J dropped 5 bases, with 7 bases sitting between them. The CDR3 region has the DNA TGTGCCAGCAGCCTAGTAACCGGGGAGCTGTTTTTT. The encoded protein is CASSLVTGELFF.

The CDR3 DNA is TGTGCCAGCAGCTCCAGCCCTAGGAGTACTGAAGCTTTCTTT. It translates to CASSSSPRSTEAFF. V gene TRBV11-2 combines with J gene TRBJ1-1; D is unclear. Germline V gives CDR1 SGHAT, CDR2 FQNNGV. This CDR3 region has 14 residues. V lost 4 bases and J 5 bases, leaving 14 bases between the germline ends.

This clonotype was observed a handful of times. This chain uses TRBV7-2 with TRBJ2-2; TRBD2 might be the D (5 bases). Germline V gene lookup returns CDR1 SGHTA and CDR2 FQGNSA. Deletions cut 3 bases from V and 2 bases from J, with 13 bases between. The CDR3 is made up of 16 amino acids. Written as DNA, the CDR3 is TGTGCCAGCAGCTTGCGGCTAGCTGGCAACACCGGGGAGCTGTTTTTT. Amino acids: CASSLRLAGNTGELFF.

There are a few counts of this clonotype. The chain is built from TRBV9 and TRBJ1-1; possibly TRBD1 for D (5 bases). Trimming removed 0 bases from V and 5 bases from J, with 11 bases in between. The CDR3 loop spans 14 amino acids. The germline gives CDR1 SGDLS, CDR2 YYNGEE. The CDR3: CASSVEGTGTEAFF. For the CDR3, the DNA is TGTGCCAGCAGCGTAGAGGGGACGGGTACTGAAGCTTTCTTT.

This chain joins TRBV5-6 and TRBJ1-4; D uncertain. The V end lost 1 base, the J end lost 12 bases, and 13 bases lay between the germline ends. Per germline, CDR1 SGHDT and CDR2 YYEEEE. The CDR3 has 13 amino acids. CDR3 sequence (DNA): TGTGCCAGCAGCTTGAGTACAGATTGGCAACTGTTTTTT. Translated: CASSLSTDWQLFF.

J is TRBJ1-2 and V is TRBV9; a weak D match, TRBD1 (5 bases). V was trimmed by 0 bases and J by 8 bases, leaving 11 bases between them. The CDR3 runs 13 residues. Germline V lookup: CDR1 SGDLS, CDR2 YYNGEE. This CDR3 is CASSVGQGGGYTF. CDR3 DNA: TGTGCCAGCAGCGTAGGCCAGGGTGGAGGCTACACCTTC.

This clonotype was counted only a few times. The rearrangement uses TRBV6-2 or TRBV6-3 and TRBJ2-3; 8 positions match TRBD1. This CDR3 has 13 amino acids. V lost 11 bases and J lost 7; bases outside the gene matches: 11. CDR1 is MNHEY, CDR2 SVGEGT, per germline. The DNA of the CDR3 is TGTGCCGGACGAGGACAGGGAATGAATACGCAGTATTTT. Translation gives CAGRGQGMNTQYF.

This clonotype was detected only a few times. CDR3 residues: CSARGVDPPHIEAFF. The CDR3 nucleotides are TGCAGTGCTAGAGGGGTTGACCCTCCTCATATTGAAGCTTTCTTT. V gene TRBV20-1 combines with J gene TRBJ1-1; no clear D. Looked up from germline, CDR1 is DFQATT and CDR2 is SNEGSKA (reference sequence). The CDR3 loop spans 15 amino acids. The V end lost 1 base, the J end lost 7 bases, and 19 bases lay between the germline ends.

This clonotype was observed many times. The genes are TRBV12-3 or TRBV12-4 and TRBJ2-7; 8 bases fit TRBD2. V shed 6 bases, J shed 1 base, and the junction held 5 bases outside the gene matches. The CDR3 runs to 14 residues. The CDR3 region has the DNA TGTGCCAGCAGAGCCGGGACTAGATCCTACGAGCAGTACTTC. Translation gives CASRAGTRSYEQYF.